The 16 T cell receptor beta chains reported below all come from one sample, sequenced in a study of cytotoxic CD8 clonotypes in ibrutinib-treated CLL (dated by TCRdb to the early 2020s). Sample time point, as interpreted from the label and publication: roughly 23 months on ibrutinib. Preparation of the library involved the immunoSEQ multiplex PCR assay. TCRdb re-hosts the immuneACCESS table, in-frame sequences only. Its copies lack some clones; in the studies checked, an unresolved V gene accounts for under half of them, and the cause for the rest is not known. The sample table lists about 180,000 clones, approximately 80% of them with a count of one. Together, the top ten hold less than 6% of the sample. Specimen: PBMCs, collected after 24 months of ibrutinib treatment. The receptors were sampled from a human donor with chronic lymphocytic leukemia.

This clone was picked up many times. This sequence joins TRBV19 and TRBJ1-2, with unresolved D. This CDR3 contains 15 residues. Trimming cost V 7 bases and J 4 bases, with 19 bases left between them. Germline V gene data show CDR1 as LNHDA and CDR2 as SQIVND (reference sequence). CDR3 nucleotide sequence: TGTGCCAGTAATGCGGGGATCTCACTAGGCTATGGCTACACCTTC. Its translation is CASNAGISLGYGYTF.

V is TRBV6-5 and J is TRBJ2-3; 14 bases are a match to TRBD2. The V gene's germline CDR1 is MNHEY and CDR2 SVGAGI. This CDR3 comprises 14 residues. V shed 8 bases, J shed 6 bases, and the junction held 4 bases outside the gene matches. The CDR3 DNA sequence: TGTGCCAGCGTGGGACTAGCGGGAGACGATACGCAGTATTTT. Translating it yields CASVGLAGDDTQYF.

This clone was counted many times. The CDR3 spells CASSPQGVDTGELFF. The DNA of the CDR3 is TGTGCCAGTAGTCCCCAGGGGGTGGACACCGGGGAGCTGTTTTTT. J is TRBJ2-2 and V is TRBV19, with TRBD1 matching over 7 bases. CDR3 size: 15 residues. Germline trimming cut 5 bases from V and 3 bases from J; bases unmatched to any gene: 6. From germline, CDR1 is LNHDA and CDR2 SQIVND (reference sequence).

This chain joins TRBV4-1 and TRBJ2-5; possibly TRBD2 for D (5 bases). The germline CDR1 and CDR2 sequences are MGHRA and YSYEKL. This CDR3 has 15 amino acids. Trimming pared 0 bases from V and 5 bases from J, leaving 13 bases between. The CDR3 is CASSQDTRVGETQYF. CDR3 nucleotides: TGCGCCAGCAGCCAAGATACTAGGGTTGGGGAGACCCAGTACTTC.

The chain is built from TRBV5-5 and TRBJ2-7, with a possible D match to TRBD1 (6 bases). CDR1 and CDR2 from the germline V gene are SGHKS and YYEKEE (reference sequence). Trimming removed 3 bases at V and 3 bases at J, with 13 bases between. The CDR3 is 14 amino acids. CDR3 sequence: CASSSGTLLYEQYF. The CDR3 coding sequence is TGTGCCAGCAGCTCTGGGACATTACTCTACGAGCAGTACTTC.

The V gene is TRBV18, the J gene TRBJ2-5; possible D gene TRBD1, 6 bases. Looked up from germline, CDR1 is KGHSH and CDR2 is LQKENI. CDR3 size: 13 residues. V shed 3 bases and J shed 2 bases, with 7 bases lying between them. The CDR3 DNA reads TGTGCCAGCTCACCGACAGGACAAGAGACCCAGTACTTC. This codes for CASSPTGQETQYF.

This clone was observed once. V is TRBV7-2 and J is TRBJ1-3, with 7 bases identical to TRBD1. V was pared by 5 bases and J by 3 bases, with 10 bases of the junction left unmatched. Germline loops: CDR1 SGHTA, CDR2 FQGNSA. This CDR3 has 16 amino acids. The CDR3 is CASSPRTGSFGNTIYF. The CDR3 nucleotides are TGTGCCAGCAGCCCCCGGACAGGCAGTTTTGGAAACACCATATATTTT.

CDR3 nucleotides: TGTGCCAGCAGTCCTCTCCCCCGTTATGCCACTCCTTACGCCTATGGCTACACCTTC. Its translation: CASSPLPRYATPYAYGYTF. The chain links TRBV28 to TRBJ1-2, with D hard to call. Germline values: CDR1 MDHEN, CDR2 SYDVKM. V lost 5 bases and J 4 bases, leaving 29 bases between the germline ends. The CDR3 contains 19 residues.

V and J are TRBV7-3 and TRBJ2-7, with 10 bases fitting TRBD2. J was trimmed by 5 bases and V by 0 bases; bases with no gene match: 7. CDR3 size: 16 residues. Germline-derived CDR1 and CDR2 are SGHTA and FQGTGA. The CDR3 bases are TGTGCCAGCAGCTTAACAAGCGGGAGGGGTGCCCACGAGCAGTACTTC. It translates to CASSLTSGRGAHEQYF.

V and J are TRBV5-1 and TRBJ2-7, with TRBD1 matching 7 bases. The CDR3 loop spans 15 amino acids. Germline CDR1 and CDR2: SGHRS and YFSETQ. V trimming: 5 bases; J trimming: 4 bases; junction bases outside the gene matches: 12. CDR3 in amino acids: CASRQYPTGTYEQYF. As DNA, the CDR3 is TGCGCCAGCAGGCAATACCCGACAGGGACGTACGAGCAGTACTTC.

The chain links TRBV27 to TRBJ2-7; D possibly matches TRBD1 or TRBD2 (7 bases each). The germline gives CDR1 MNHEY, CDR2 SMNVEV (reference sequence). V lost 3 bases, J lost 3 bases, and 15 bases lay in between. This CDR3 is 15 amino acids long. The CDR3 reads CASSFRGGALYEQYF. CDR3 nucleotide sequence: TGTGCCAGCAGTTTCAGGGGGGGGGCCCTCTACGAGCAGTACTTC.

This clone was observed a few times. The chain employs TRBV2 and TRBJ2-3; D is uncertain. The CDR3 sequence is 14 residues long. V lost 2 bases to trimming and J lost 4 bases, with 10 bases between them. Germline assignment: CDR1 SNHLY and CDR2 FYNNEI. CDR3 sequence: CASSEKWSPDTQYF. DNA of the CDR3: TGTGCCAGCAGTGAAAAATGGTCCCCAGATACGCAGTATTTT.

This CDR3 reads CASSFGLASKETQYF. The CDR3 DNA reads as TGCGCCAGCAGCTTCGGACTAGCGTCAAAAGAGACCCAGTACTTC. The chain carries TRBV5-1 and TRBJ2-5; 9 bases fit TRBD2. The trim removed 2 bases at V and 3 bases at J, leaving 5 bases unmatched. The germline V gene encodes CDR1 SGHRS and CDR2 YFSETQ. The CDR3 runs to 15 residues. The variable domain in full, with the rest retrieved from reference TRBV5-1 and TRBJ2-5, is KAGVTQTPRYLIKTRGQQVTLSCSPISGHRSVSWYQQTPGQGLQFLFEYFSETQRNKGNFPGRFSGRQFSNSRSEMNVSTLELGDSALYLCASSFGLASKETQYFGPGTRLLVL.

The genes are TRBV6-1 and TRBJ1-5; D is unclear. Trimming took 4 bases from V and 1 from J, leaving 11 bases between them. This CDR3 contains 15 residues. Germline V gene data show CDR1 as MNHNS and CDR2 as SASEGT. CDR3 sequence reads: CASSAPTRSNQPQHF. The CDR3, as DNA: TGTGCCAGCAGTGCCCCGACACGAAGCAATCAGCCCCAGCATTTT.

This clone has more than one count but fewer than ten. The genes are TRBV7-2 and TRBJ2-1; possibly TRBD2 for D (5 bases). Germline-derived CDR1 and CDR2 are SGHTA and FQGNSA. V lost 3 bases and J lost 10, with 10 bases in between. The CDR3 is 12 amino acids. This CDR3 is CASSFTSYEQFF. CDR3 in DNA: TGTGCCAGCAGCTTTACTAGTTACGAGCAGTTCTTC.

The chain employs TRBV11-2 and TRBJ1-2; D gene uncertain. Germline V gene data show CDR1 as SGHAT and CDR2 as FQNNGV. This CDR3 has 14 residues. V was pared by 3 bases and J by 3 bases, with 11 bases between. The chain's CDR3 is CASSFEGRHYGYTF. CDR3 bases: TGTGCCAGCAGCTTTGAGGGTAGACACTATGGCTACACCTTC.